These T cell receptor beta chains were read from a single sample in a study of radiotherapy plus CTLA-4 blockade in lung cancer. TCRdb's copy holds only in-frame clones and misses some; the assay was immunoSEQ multiplex PCR. In the table there are 52,000 or so clones, approximately 82% of which are singletons. The sequencing here drew on peripheral blood, taken from a patient treated with radiotherapy plus ipilimumab. Receptors originate from a human donor with non-small cell lung cancer whose response to radiotherapy plus ipilimumab could not be evaluated. CDR3s include the opening cysteine and the closing phenylalanine or tryptophan.

J: TRBJ2-2
V: TRBV2
CDR3: CASSEGARGYTGELFF

J: TRBJ2-7
V: TRBV7-2
CDR3: CASRRDGSYEQYF

J: TRBJ2-1
V: TRBV21-1
CDR3: CASSKGRGHHYNEQFF

J: TRBJ1-2
V: TRBV18
CDR3: CASSPSDSRSGYTF

J: TRBJ1-3
V: TRBV25-1
CDR3: CASSGAFSARGSGNTIYF

J: TRBJ2-7
V: TRBV5-4
CDR3: CASSPGGSYEQYF

J: TRBJ1-1
V: TRBV19
CDR3: CASSIDPSTWNTEAFF

J: TRBJ2-7
V: TRBV21-1
CDR3: CASSRRGKYEQYF

J: TRBJ1-2
V: TRBV29-1
CDR3: CSAGPTGTGHSNYGYTF

J: TRBJ2-7
V: TRBV6-5
CDR3: CASSYSPSGRYEQYF

J: TRBJ2-3
V: TRBV10-1
CDR3: CASSESGVTDTQYF

J: TRBJ2-2
V: TRBV19
CDR3: CASSPAGLAGRDANTGELFF

J: TRBJ1-4
V: TRBV19
CDR3: CASKTGTGEKLFF

J: TRBJ2-6
V: TRBV6-6
CDR3: CASSDPGRGVLTF

J: TRBJ2-1
V: TRBV2
CDR3: CASSAGTSGYNEQFF

J: TRBJ1-2
V: TRBV6-6
CDR3: CASSYPPGQGDGYTF

J: TRBJ2-7
V: TRBV18
CDR3: CASSPGQGAYEQYF

J: TRBJ2-3
V: TRBV7-9
CDR3: CASSSSGTDTQYF

J: TRBJ2-7
V: TRBV6-6
CDR3: CASSYNSISSYEQYF

J: TRBJ2-5
V: TRBV10-3
CDR3: CAISTGTQQETQYF

J: TRBJ1-4
V: TRBV12-5
CDR3: CASGLGQLEKLFF

J: TRBJ1-5
V: TRBV6-5
CDR3: CASSFDREKPQHF

J: TRBJ1-1
V: TRBV21-1
CDR3: CASSTRTGRRPKNTEAFF

J: TRBJ1-1
V: TRBV29-1
CDR3: CSVDVGQGRRSTEAFF

J: TRBJ1-2
V: TRBV5-1
CDR3: CASSLFPGQGDGYTF

J: TRBJ1-5
V: TRBV5-6
CDR3: CASSLGRPGGNQPQHF

J: TRBJ1-2
V: TRBV10-3
CDR3: CAISESAGMEGGNYGYTF

J: TRBJ2-1
V: TRBV4-3
CDR3: CASSQGRRGYNEQFF

J: TRBJ1-5
V: TRBV5-5
CDR3: CASSLGASNQPQHF

J: TRBJ2-7
V: TRBV5-8
CDR3: CASSEGLAAYYEQYF

J: TRBJ1-2
V: TRBV19
CDR3: CASSIEGRSRQGADYGYTF

J: TRBJ2-1
V: TRBV5-1
CDR3: CASSLGGGEQFF

J: TRBJ2-6
V: TRBV15
CDR3: CATSTQTGLSGANVLTF

J: TRBJ1-2
V: TRBV18
CDR3: CASSPSRGHGYTF

J: TRBJ2-2
V: TRBV7-2
CDR3: CASSGRAGGTGELFF

J: TRBJ1-6
V: TRBV27
CDR3: CASSLQFSYNSPLHF

J: TRBJ2-2
V: TRBV9
CDR3: CASTPGQENTGELFF

J: TRBJ2-3
V: TRBV19
CDR3: CATRELAGVGEKLSF

J: TRBJ2-3
V: TRBV5-4
CDR3: CASSPSRTRSTDTQYF

J: TRBJ2-2
V: TRBV7-6
CDR3: CASSLRASGGADGELFF

J: TRBJ2-1
V: TRBV6-5
CDR3: CASRKRGGYNEQFF

J: TRBJ2-7
V: TRBV9
CDR3: CASSVGPEPTGEQYF

J: TRBJ1-6
V: TRBV27
CDR3: CASSFLQGSSPLHF

J: TRBJ2-6
V: TRBV4-3
CDR3: CASSLALGANVLTF

J: TRBJ2-1
V: TRBV18
CDR3: CASSPLTHSGRGYDEQFF

J: TRBJ2-3
V: TRBV5-1
CDR3: CASSFTGFSGTDTQYF

J: TRBJ2-7
V: TRBV5-1
CDR3: CASSIGYEQYF

J: NA
V: TRBV5-1
CDR3: CASSSTEAGAYEQYF